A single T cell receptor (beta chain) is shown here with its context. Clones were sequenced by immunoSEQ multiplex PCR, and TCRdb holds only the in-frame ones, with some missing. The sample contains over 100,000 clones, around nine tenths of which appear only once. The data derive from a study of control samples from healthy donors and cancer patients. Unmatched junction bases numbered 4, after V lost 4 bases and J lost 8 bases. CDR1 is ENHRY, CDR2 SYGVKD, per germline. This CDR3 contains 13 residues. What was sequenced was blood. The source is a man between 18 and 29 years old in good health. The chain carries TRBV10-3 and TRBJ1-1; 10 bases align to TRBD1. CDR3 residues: CAISGQGAGEAFF. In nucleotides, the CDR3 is TGTGCCATCAGTGGACAGGGGGCTGGGGAAGCTTTCTTT.